Listed here is a single T cell receptor beta chain. Germline V gene data show CDR1 as SGHTA and CDR2 as FQGNSA. The CDR3 contains 17 residues. The trim removed 5 bases at V and 4 bases at J, leaving 11 bases unmatched. This record comes from a study of cytotoxic CD8 clonotypes in ibrutinib-treated CLL. The protocol was immunoSEQ multiplex PCR, while the TCRdb copy is restricted to in-frame clones and leaves out a portion. The table includes over 110,000 clones, around 93% detected once. The sample consisted of PBMCs, taken after 12 months of ibrutinib treatment. This TCR was sampled from a human donor with chronic lymphocytic leukemia. The genes are TRBV7-2 and TRBJ2-1, with TRBD1 matching over 10 bases. The CDR3 DNA reads TGTGCCAGCAGCGTATCCCGGGGACAGGGGAGATACAATGAGCAGTTCTTC. Translated: CASSVSRGQGRYNEQFF. Based on the CDR3 plus reference TRBV7-2 and TRBJ2-1, the full variable domain is GAGVSQSPSNKVTEKGKDVELRCDPISGHTALYWYRQSLGQGLEFLIYFQGNSAPDKSGLPSDRFSAERTGGSVSTLTIQRTQQEDSAVYLCASSVSRGQGRYNEQFFGPGTRLTVL.